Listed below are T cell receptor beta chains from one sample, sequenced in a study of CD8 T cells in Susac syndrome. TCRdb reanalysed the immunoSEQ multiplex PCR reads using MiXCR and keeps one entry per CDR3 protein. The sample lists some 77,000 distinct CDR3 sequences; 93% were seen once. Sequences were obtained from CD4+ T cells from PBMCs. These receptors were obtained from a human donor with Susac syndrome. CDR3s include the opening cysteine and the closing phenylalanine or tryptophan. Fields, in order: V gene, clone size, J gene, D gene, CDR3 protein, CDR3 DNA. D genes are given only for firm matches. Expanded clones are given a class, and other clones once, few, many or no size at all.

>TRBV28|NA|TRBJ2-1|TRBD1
CASSYLPGQGSNEQFF
TGTGCCAGCAGTTACCTCCCGGGACAGGGGAGCAATGAGCAGTTCTTC
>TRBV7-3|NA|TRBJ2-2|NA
CASSPDISNTGELFF
TGTGCCAGCAGCCCGGACATTTCGAACACCGGGGAGCTGTTTTTT
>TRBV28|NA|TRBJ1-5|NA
CASSFGGEWQPQHF
TGTGCCAGCAGTTTCGGGGGCGAATGGCAGCCCCAGCATTTT
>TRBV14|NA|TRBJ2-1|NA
CASSQGLGPYNEQFF
TGTGCCAGCAGCCAAGGTCTTGGCCCTTACAATGAGCAGTTCTTC
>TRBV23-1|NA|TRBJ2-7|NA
CASSHRLAGDLWCEQYF
TGCGCCAGCAGTCATCGTTTGGCCGGGGACCTTTGGTGCGAGCAGTACTTC
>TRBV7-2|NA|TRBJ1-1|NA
CASSFEATEAFF
TGTGCCAGCAGCTTCGAGGCAACTGAAGCTTTCTTT
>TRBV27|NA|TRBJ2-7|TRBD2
CASSLSNIAGGTYEQYF
TGTGCCAGCAGTTTATCTAATATAGCGGGGGGTACCTACGAGCAGTACTTC
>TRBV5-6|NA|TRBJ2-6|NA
CASSSTGRSGANVLTF
TGTGCCAGCAGCTCAACAGGGCGCTCTGGGGCCAACGTCCTGACTTTC
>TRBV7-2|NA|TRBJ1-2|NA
CASSGRTAANYGYTF
TGTGCCAGCAGTGGTCGGACGGCGGCTAACTATGGCTACACCTTC
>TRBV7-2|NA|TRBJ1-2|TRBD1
CASSRAGQKINYGYTF
TGTGCCAGCAGCCGAGCGGGACAGAAAATTAACTATGGCTACACCTTC
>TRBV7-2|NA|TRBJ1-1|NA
CASSPSGVNTEAFF
TGTGCCAGCAGCCCTTCGGGAGTGAACACTGAAGCTTTCTTT
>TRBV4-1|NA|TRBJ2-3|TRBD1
CASSRTGQGRSSADTQYF
TGCGCCAGCAGCCGGACGGGACAGGGACGATCGTCAGCAGATACGCAGTATTTT
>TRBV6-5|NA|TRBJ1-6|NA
CASSYSEGRGSPLHF
TGTGCCAGCAGTTACTCTGAGGGCAGGGGATCACCCCTCCACTTT
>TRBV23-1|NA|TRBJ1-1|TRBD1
CASSQPDRGLFTEAFF
TGCGCCAGCAGTCAGCCGGACAGGGGTCTGTTCACTGAAGCTTTCTTT
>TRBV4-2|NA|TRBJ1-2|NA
CASSQAGGITLYGYTF
TGTGCCAGCAGCCAAGCCGGGGGCATCACTCTCTATGGCTACACCTTC
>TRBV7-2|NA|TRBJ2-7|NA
CASSFFSNLDEQYF
TGTGCCAGCAGCTTCTTCAGTAATTTAGACGAGCAGTACTTC
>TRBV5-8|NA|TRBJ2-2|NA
CASSLGSTGISSGELFF
TGTGCCAGCAGCTTGGGCTCTACAGGGATATCGTCCGGGGAGCTGTTTTTT
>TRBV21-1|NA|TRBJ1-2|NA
CASSAPPKGSYTF
TGTGCCAGCAGCGCGCCTCCTAAGGGAAGCTACACCTTC
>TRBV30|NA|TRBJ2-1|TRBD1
CAWSGTGGRFF
TGTGCCTGGAGCGGGACAGGGGGCCGGTTCTTC
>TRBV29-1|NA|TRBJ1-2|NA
CSVERSASSYTF
TGCAGCGTTGAAAGGTCCGCGTCTAGCTACACCTTC
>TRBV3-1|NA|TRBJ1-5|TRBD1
CASSQVSGGGQPQHF
TGTGCCAGCAGCCAAGTGTCAGGGGGAGGCCAGCCCCAGCATTTT
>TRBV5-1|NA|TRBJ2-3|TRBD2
CASSLGFSSGGRGGGDTQYF
TGCGCCAGCAGCTTGGGCTTCTCTAGCGGGGGACGGGGAGGTGGAGATACGCAGTATTTT
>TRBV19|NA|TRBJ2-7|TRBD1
CASSRAGTDYEQYF
TGTGCCAGTAGCCGAGCCGGGACAGACTACGAGCAGTACTTC
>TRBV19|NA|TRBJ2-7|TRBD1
CATMTGGSSYEQYF
TGTGCCACTATGACAGGGGGCTCATCCTACGAGCAGTACTTC
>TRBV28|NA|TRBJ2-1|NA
CASSLGRDRGEQFF
TGTGCCAGCAGTTTGGGCAGGGACCGTGGTGAGCAGTTCTTC
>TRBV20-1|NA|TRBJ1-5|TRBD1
CSASWTGVPDQPQHF
TGCAGTGCTAGTTGGACAGGGGTACCGGATCAGCCCCAGCATTTT
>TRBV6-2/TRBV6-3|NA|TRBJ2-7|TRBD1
CASNSGTGSYEQYF
TGTGCCAGCAATTCAGGGACAGGCTCCTACGAGCAGTACTTC
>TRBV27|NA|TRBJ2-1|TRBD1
CASSPHRQGLKQFF
TGTGCCAGCAGTCCCCACCGACAGGGGCTAAAGCAGTTCTTC
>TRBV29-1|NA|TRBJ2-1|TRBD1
CSARKGQGGGNEQFF
TGCAGCGCCCGGAAGGGACAGGGAGGTGGCAATGAGCAGTTCTTC
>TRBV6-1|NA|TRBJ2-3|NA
CASSERRALGDF
TGTGCCAGCAGTGAAAGAAGAGCCCTGGGGGATTTT
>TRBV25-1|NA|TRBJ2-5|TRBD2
CASSEGQRGGETQYF
TGTGCCAGCAGTGAAGGTCAGCGGGGGGGCGAAACCCAGTACTTC
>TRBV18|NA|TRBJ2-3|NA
CASSPVADTQYF
TGTGCCAGCTCACCTGTAGCAGATACGCAGTATTTT
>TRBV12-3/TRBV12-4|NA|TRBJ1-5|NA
CASSLSAGSSSGGNQPQHF
TGTGCCAGCAGTTTATCAGCCGGATCCTCTTCAGGGGGCAATCAGCCCCAGCATTTT
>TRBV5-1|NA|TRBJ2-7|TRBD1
CASSLSGDRLYEQYF
TGCGCCAGCAGCCTCTCCGGGGACAGGTTATACGAGCAGTACTTC
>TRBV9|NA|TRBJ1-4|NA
CASSVYQDGEKLFF
TGTGCCAGCAGCGTATATCAGGACGGCGAAAAACTGTTTTTT
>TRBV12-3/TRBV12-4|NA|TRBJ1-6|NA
CASRRGVHNSPLHF
TGTGCCAGCAGAAGGGGTGTGCATAATTCACCCCTCCACTTT
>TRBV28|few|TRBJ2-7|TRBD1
CASSLGTGSYEQYF
TGTGCCAGCAGTTTAGGGACAGGCTCCTACGAGCAGTACTTC
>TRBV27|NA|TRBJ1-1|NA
CASSLQAQNTEAFF
TGTGCCAGCAGTCTCCAAGCCCAGAACACTGAAGCTTTCTTT
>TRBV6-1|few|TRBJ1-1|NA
CASNVYTEAFF
TGTGCCAGCAACGTGTACACTGAAGCTTTCTTT
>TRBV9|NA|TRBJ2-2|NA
CASSPAGTVNTGELFF
TGTGCCAGCAGCCCAGCCGGGACGGTGAACACCGGGGAGCTGTTTTTT
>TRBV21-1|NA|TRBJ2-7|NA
CASSVRLNGTSGNYEQYF
TGTGCCAGCAGCGTCCGCTTGAACGGGACTAGCGGGAACTACGAGCAGTACTTC
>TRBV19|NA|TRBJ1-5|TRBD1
CASRPGQFHQPQHF
TGTGCCAGTAGGCCGGGACAGTTCCATCAGCCCCAGCATTTT
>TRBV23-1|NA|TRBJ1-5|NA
CASSQSSSTEYNQPQHF
TGCGCCAGCAGTCAATCGTCGTCTACAGAGTACAATCAGCCCCAGCATTTT